Below are 10 T cell receptor beta chains sequenced from a single sample in a study of cytomegalovirus exposure and HLA in healthy donors (dated by TCRdb to 2017 to 2019). Libraries were made using the immunoSEQ multiplex PCR assay. What TCRdb holds here is the immuneACCESS table cut down to in-frame rearrangements. Part of the clones is not present; checked against another copy, under half of the missing clones reflect an unresolved V gene, and the others are unexplained. The sample table shows about 260,000 clones, and about 90% are seen once. Roughly 3% of the sample comes from the top ten. The sequenced sample was PBMCs. The receptor set was obtained from a woman aged 25 to 39 in good health and CMV-seronegative.

The chain links TRBV7-3 to TRBJ1-1, with 8 nucleotides matching TRBD1. Germline V CDR1 and CDR2: SGHTA, FQGTGA. V gave up 6 bases and J gave up 0 bases; unmatched junction bases: 3. The CDR3 loop spans 14 amino acids. The CDR3 DNA is TGTGCCAGCAGTCCGACAGGGGTGAACACTGAAGCTTTCTTT. Its translation is CASSPTGVNTEAFF.

The CDR3 sequence: CASLGTSVNTGELFF. CDR3 nucleotide sequence: TGTGCCAGCCTCGGGACTAGCGTGAACACCGGGGAGCTGTTTTTT. The V and J genes are TRBV6-6 and TRBJ2-2, with TRBD2 identical over 10 bases. V lost 8 bases and J lost 1; bases outside the gene matches: 4. CDR1 is MNHNY, CDR2 SVGAGI, per germline (reference sequence). This CDR3 contains 15 residues.

V gene TRBV2 combines with J gene TRBJ1-2; D is unclear. Trimming stripped 1 base from V and 5 bases from J, with 5 bases between. Germline CDR1 SNHLY, CDR2 FYNNEI. The CDR3 loop spans 12 amino acids. As DNA, the CDR3 is TGTGCCAGCAGTGAAGACAGTTATGGCTACACCTTC. As protein: CASSEDSYGYTF.

This clone was recorded only once. The chain has TRBV7-3 and TRBJ2-2, with 8 positions matching TRBD2. The V gene's germline CDR1 is SGHTA and CDR2 FQGTGA. This CDR3 region has 16 residues. Losses at the gene ends were 4 bases for V and 1 base for J; bases not matched to a gene: 5. The CDR3 DNA reads as TGTGCCAGCAGCTCTACTAGCGGTATGAACACCGGGGAGCTGTTTTTT. This codes for CASSSTSGMNTGELFF.

The CDR3 nucleotides read TGCGCCAGCAGCCAAGATCCGCCAGGGACAATAACCTACGAGCAGTACTTC. It codes for CASSQDPPGTITYEQYF. The J gene is TRBJ2-7, the V gene TRBV4-3; a possible D gene is TRBD1 (6 bases). The CDR3 is 17 amino acids. From germline, CDR1 is LGHNA and CDR2 YSLEER. V lost 0 bases and J 2 bases, leaving 17 bases between the germline ends.

V gene TRBV4-3 combines with J gene TRBJ2-5; no firm D call. The CDR3 is 14 residues long. The germline V gene encodes CDR1 LGHNA and CDR2 YSLEER. Trimming removed 1 base from V and 5 bases from J, with 11 bases in between. CDR3 amino acids: CASSQATMAETQYF. CDR3 DNA sequence: TGCGCCAGCAGCCAAGCCACAATGGCGGAGACCCAGTACTTC.

The chain uses TRBV9 and TRBJ1-1; D unclear. The CDR3 is 16 amino acids. The germline V gene has CDR1 SGDLS and CDR2 YYNGEE. Trimming pared 0 bases from V and 0 bases from J, leaving 12 bases between. CDR3 protein: CASSVGSAVLNTEAFF. DNA of the CDR3: TGTGCCAGCAGCGTAGGATCGGCAGTTCTGAACACTGAAGCTTTCTTT.

The chain employs TRBV19 and TRBJ2-1; D is perhaps TRBD2 (6 bases). V shed 2 bases and J shed 5 bases, with 16 bases lying between them. The germline V gene has CDR1 LNHDA and CDR2 SQIVND (reference sequence). The CDR3 has 16 residues. This CDR3 reads CASSISTRGFDNEQFF. The DNA for the CDR3 is TGTGCCAGTAGTATATCGACTAGGGGTTTTGACAATGAGCAGTTCTTC.

This chain links TRBV7-8 with TRBJ2-5; D perhaps matches TRBD1 (6 bases). CDR3 size: 15 residues. V shed 0 bases and J shed 5 bases, with 13 bases lying between them. CDR1 is SGHVS, CDR2 FQNEAQ, per germline. The CDR3 loop is CASSLARGRRETQYF. The CDR3 bases are TGTGCCAGCAGCTTAGCGAGGGGGAGAAGGGAGACCCAGTACTTC.

The chain is built from TRBV28 and TRBJ2-7; 11 nucleotides align to TRBD2. Trimming at V came to 2 bases and at J to 2 bases, leaving 14 bases not matched to a gene. CDR1 MDHEN and CDR2 SYDVKM come from the germline V gene. The CDR3 covers 19 residues. The CDR3 DNA is TGTGCCAGCAGTTTAACCGGGACTAGCGGAAGTTGGATAACCTACGAGCAGTACTTC. This translates into CASSLTGTSGSWITYEQYF.